Included here is one TCR beta chain sequence, with context. The V and J ends lost 2 bases and 0 bases respectively, with 11 bases between them. The CDR3 consists of 16 residues. Germline CDR1 MNHEY, CDR2 SMNVEV (reference sequence). The entry originates in a study of molecular identifiers for immune sequencing clone quantification. Libraries of naive CD8 cells were prepared from approximately 20,000 to 1,000,000 sorted cells using 10%, 30% or 50% RNA. Each CDR3 protein gets one entry after TCRdb re-called the PCR reads with MiXCR. The sample has around 470,000 distinct CDR3 sequences, 20% to 25% seen once.

This chain joins TRBV27 and TRBJ2-4; a possible D gene is TRBD1 (5 bases). The sample consisted of naive CD8+ T cells from blood, with Jurkat cell RNA spiked in. Subset meaning: FACS-sorted CD8+CD4-CCR7+CD45RA+ naive T cells. This sequence was found in a human donor in good health. Some libraries in this study had Jurkat cell RNA spiked in. DNA of the CDR3: TGTGCCAGCAGTTTACGACAGACACTAGCCAAAAACATTCAGTACTTC. This gives the protein CASSLRQTLAKNIQYF.